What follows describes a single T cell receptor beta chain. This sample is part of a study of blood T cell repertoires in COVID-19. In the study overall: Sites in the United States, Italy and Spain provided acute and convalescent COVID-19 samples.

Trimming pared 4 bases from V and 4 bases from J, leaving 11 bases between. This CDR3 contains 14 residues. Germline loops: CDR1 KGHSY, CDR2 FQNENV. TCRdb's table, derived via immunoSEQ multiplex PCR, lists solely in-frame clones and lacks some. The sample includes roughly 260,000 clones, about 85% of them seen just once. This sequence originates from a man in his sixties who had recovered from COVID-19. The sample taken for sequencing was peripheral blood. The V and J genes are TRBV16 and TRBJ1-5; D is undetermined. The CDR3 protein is CASSLHGENQPQHF. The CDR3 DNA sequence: TGTGCCAGCAGCCTCCATGGGGAGAATCAGCCCCAGCATTTT. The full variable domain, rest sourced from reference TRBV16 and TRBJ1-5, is GEEVAQTPKHLVRGEGQKAKLYCAPIKGHSYVFWYQQVLKNEFKFLISFQNENVFDETGMPKERFSAKCLPNSPCSLEIQATKLEDSAVYFCASSLHGENQPQHFGDGTRLSIL.